A few counts support the clone carrying this T cell receptor beta chain. What it binds is not known. The sample belongs to a study of CD8 T cells in ankylosing spondylitis. Study-level results: The clones that were linked to disease were reported to be significantly enriched in matched synovial fluid samples from ankylosing spondylitis patients. For ankylosing spondylitis blood, a TCR beta motif of 8 or 9 highly homologous variants appeared characteristic.

For TCR beta, libraries came from quantitative 5'-RACE with molecular barcodes. TCRdb recomputed calls from the 5' RACE reads with MiXCR, one row per CDR3 protein. The table shows about 240,000 distinct CDR3 sequences, with over 8.5% occurring only once. The CDR3 contains 16 residues. Germline CDR1 reads SEHNR; CDR2 reads FQNEAQ (reference sequence). V was trimmed by 4 bases and J by 0 bases, leaving 16 bases between them. Material for sequencing was blood, either unsorted or a sorted T cell fraction (not recorded which). V gene TRBV7-9 combines with J gene TRBJ2-7; a possible D gene is TRBD2 (5 bases). The sequence came from a male donor with ankylosing spondylitis or in good health (not recorded which). The CDR3 is CASSSGVGSSSYEQYF. The CDR3 coding sequence is TGTGCCAGCAGCTCCGGGGTGGGCTCCAGCTCCTACGAGCAGTACTTC.